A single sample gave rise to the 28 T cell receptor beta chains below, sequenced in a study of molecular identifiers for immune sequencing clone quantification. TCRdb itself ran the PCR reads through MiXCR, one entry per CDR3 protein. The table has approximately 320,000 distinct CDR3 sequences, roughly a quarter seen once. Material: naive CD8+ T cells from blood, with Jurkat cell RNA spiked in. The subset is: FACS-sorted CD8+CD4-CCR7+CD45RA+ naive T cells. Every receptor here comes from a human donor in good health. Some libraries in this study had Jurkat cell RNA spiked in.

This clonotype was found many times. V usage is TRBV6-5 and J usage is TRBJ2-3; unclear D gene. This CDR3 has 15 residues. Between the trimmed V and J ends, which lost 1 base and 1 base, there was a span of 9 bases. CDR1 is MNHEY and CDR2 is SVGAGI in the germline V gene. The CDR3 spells CASSYLGLGTDTQYF. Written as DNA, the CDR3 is TGTGCCAGCAGTTACTTGGGTCTGGGCACAGATACGCAGTATTTT.

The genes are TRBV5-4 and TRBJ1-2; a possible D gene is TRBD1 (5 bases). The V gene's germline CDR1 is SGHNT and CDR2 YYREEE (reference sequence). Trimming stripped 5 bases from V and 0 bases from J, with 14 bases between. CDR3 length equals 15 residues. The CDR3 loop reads CASRSETASNYGYTF. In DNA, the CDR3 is TGTGCCAGCAGATCCGAGACAGCCTCTAACTATGGCTACACCTTC.

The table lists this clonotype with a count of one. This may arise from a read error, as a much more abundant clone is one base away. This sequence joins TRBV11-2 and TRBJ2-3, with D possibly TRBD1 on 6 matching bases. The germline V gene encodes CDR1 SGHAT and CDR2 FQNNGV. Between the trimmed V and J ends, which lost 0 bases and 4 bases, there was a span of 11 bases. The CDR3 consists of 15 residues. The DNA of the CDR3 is TGTGCCAGCAGCTTAGATGAACAGGGCTCAGATACGCAGTATTTT. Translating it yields CASSLDEQGSDTQYF.

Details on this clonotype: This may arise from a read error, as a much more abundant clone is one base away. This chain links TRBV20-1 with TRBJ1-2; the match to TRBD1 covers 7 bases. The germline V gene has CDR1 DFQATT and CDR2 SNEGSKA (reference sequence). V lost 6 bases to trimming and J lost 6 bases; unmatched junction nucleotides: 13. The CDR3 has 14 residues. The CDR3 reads CSASPQGMLNGYTF. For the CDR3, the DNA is TGCAGTGCGAGCCCACAGGGGATGCTTAATGGCTACACCTTC.

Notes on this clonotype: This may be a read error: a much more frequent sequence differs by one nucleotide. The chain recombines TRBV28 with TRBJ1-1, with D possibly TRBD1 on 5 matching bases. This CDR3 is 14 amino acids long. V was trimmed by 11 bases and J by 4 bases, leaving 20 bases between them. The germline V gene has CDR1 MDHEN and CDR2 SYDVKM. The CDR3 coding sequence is TGTGCCGGCACCCTTCGTGGGGCGCGCACTGAAGCTTTCTTT. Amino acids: CAGTLRGARTEAFF.

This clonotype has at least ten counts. The chain's CDR3 is CASSPDPGNYNEQFF. The CDR3 DNA sequence: TGTGCCAGCAGCCCTGACCCGGGGAATTACAATGAGCAGTTCTTC. J is TRBJ2-1 and V is TRBV5-4; the D gene is possibly TRBD2 (5 bases). Per germline, CDR1 SGHNT and CDR2 YYREEE (reference sequence). The CDR3 spans 15 residues. Trimming took 4 bases from V and 4 from J, leaving 15 bases between them.

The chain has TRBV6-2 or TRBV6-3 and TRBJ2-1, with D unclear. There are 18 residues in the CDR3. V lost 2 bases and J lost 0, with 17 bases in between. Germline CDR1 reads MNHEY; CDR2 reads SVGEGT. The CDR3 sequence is CASSYHQSSASSYNEQFF. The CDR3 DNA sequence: TGTGCCAGCAGTTACCATCAATCCTCGGCTAGCTCCTACAATGAGCAGTTCTTC.

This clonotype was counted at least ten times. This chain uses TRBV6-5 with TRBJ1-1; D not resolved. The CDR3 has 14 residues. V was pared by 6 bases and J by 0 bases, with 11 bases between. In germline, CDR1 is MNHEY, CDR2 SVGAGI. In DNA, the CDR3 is TGTGCCAGCAGGATCGGTCCCTTGAACACTGAAGCTTTCTTT. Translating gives CASRIGPLNTEAFF.

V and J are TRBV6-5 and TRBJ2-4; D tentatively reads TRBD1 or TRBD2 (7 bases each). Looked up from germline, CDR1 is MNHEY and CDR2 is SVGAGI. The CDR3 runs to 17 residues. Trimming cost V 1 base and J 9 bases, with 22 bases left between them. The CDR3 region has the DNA TGTGCCAGCAGTTACTGGGACAGAAGGCCCCGGGGGGCCATTCAGTACTTC. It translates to CASSYWDRRPRGAIQYF.

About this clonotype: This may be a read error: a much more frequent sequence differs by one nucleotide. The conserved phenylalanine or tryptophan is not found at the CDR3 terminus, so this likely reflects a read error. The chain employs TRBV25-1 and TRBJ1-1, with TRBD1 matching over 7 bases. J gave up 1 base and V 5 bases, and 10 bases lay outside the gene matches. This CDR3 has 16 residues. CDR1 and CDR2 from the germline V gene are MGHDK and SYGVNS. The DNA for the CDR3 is TGTGCCAGCAGTCCCGGGGGGACAGCGAAGAACACTGAAGCTTTCTTA. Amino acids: CASSPGGTAKNTEAFL.

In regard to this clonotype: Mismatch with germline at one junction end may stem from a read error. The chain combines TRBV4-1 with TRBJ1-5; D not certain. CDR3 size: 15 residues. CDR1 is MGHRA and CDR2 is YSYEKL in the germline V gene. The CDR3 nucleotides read TGCACCAGCAGCCAAGGCCAGCTCGTTAATCAACCCCAGCATTTT. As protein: CTSSQGQLVNQPQHF.

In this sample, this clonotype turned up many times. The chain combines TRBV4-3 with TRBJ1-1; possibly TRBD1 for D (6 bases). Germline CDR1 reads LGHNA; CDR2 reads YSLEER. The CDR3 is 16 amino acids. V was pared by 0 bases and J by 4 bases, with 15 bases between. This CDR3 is CASSQDRDIGLTEAFF. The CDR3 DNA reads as TGCGCCAGCAGCCAAGACCGGGACATCGGGCTCACTGAAGCTTTCTTT.

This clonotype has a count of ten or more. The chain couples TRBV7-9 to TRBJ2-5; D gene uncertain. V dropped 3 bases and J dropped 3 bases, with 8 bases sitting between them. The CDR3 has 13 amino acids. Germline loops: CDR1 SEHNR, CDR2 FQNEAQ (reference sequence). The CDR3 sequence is CASSLSMKETQYF. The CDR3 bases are TGTGCCAGCAGCTTGTCCATGAAAGAGACCCAGTACTTC.

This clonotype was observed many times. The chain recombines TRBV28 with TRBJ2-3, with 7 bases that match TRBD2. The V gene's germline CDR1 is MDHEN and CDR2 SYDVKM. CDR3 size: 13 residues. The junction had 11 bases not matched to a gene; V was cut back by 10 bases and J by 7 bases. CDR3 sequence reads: CATRSGFKYTQYF. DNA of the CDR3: TGTGCCACCCGTAGCGGGTTCAAATATACGCAGTATTTT.

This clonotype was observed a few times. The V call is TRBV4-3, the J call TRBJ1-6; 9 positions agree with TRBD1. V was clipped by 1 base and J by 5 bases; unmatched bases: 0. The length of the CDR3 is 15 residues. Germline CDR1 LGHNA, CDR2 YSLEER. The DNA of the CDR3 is TGCGCCAGCAGCCAAGGGACAGGGGATAATTCACCCCTCCACTTT. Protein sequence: CASSQGTGDNSPLHF.

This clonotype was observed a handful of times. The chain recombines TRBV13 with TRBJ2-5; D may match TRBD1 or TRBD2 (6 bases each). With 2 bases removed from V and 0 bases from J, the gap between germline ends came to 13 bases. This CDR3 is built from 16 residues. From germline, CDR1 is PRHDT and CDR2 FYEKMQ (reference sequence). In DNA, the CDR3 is TGTGCCAGCAGCTTAACAGGGAGGACGAACCAAGAGACCCAGTACTTC. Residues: CASSLTGRTNQETQYF.

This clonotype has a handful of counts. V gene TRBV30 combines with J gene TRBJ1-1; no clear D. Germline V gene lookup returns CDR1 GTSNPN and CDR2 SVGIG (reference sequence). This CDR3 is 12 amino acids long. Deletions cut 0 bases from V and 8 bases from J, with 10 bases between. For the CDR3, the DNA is TGTGCCTGGAGTGTATGGAACAGAGAAGCTTTCTTT. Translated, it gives CAWSVWNREAFF.

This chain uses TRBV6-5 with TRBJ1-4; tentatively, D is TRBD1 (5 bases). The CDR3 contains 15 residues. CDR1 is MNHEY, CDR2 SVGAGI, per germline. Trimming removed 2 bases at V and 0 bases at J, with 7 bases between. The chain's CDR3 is CASSYVGATNEKLFF. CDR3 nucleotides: TGTGCCAGCAGTTACGTGGGGGCAACTAATGAAAAACTGTTTTTT.

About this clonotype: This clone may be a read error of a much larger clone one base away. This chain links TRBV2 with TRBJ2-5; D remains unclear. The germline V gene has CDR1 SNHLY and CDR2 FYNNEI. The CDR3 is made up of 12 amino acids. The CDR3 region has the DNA TGTGCCGGCAGTGAAGCGCCCTGGGCCCAGTACTTC. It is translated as CAGSEAPWAQYF.

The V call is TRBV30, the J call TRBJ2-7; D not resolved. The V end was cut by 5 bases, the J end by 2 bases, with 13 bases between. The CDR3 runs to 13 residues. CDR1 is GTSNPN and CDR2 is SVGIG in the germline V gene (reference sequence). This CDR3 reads CAWALGSTYEQYF. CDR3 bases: TGTGCCTGGGCCCTGGGAAGTACCTACGAGCAGTACTTC.

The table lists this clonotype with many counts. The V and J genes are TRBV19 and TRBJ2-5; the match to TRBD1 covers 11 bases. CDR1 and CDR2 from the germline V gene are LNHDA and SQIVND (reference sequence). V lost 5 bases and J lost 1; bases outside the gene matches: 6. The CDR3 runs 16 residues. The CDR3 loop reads CASSEGQGVLQETQYF. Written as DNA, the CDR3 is TGTGCCAGTAGTGAGGGACAGGGGGTCCTCCAAGAGACCCAGTACTTC.

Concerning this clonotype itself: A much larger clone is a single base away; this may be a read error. The CDR3 coding sequence is TGTGCCAGCAGCCAAGACCGACTAGCGGGTCTCGCAGATACGCAGTATTTT. It encodes CASSQDRLAGLADTQYF. The V call is TRBV14, the J call TRBJ2-3, with TRBD2 matching over 10 bases. The CDR3 runs 17 residues. Germline-derived CDR1 and CDR2 are SGHDN and FVKESK. V was pared by 0 bases and J by 4 bases, with 7 bases of the junction left unmatched.

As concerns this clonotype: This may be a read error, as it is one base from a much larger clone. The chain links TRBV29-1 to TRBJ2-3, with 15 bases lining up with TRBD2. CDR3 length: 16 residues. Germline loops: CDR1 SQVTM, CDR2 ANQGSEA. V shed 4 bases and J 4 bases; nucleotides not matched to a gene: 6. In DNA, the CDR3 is TGCAGCGTTGGCGGGACTAGCGGGAGGAACGCAGATACGCAGTATTTT. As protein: CSVGGTSGRNADTQYF.

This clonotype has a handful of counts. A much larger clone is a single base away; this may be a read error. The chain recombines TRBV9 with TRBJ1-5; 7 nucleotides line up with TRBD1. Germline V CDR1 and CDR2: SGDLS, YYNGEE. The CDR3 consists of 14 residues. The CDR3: CAISGQGVNQPQHF. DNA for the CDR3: TGTGCCATCAGCGGCCAGGGGGTAAATCAGCCCCAGCATTTT.

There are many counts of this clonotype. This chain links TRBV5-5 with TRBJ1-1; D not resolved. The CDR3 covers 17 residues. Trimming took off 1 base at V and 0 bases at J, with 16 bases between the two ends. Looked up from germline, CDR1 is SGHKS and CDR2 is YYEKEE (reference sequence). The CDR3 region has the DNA TGTGCCAGCAGCTTGTGGGCCTCCCTATACATGAACACTGAAGCTTTCTTT. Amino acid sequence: CASSLWASLYMNTEAFF.

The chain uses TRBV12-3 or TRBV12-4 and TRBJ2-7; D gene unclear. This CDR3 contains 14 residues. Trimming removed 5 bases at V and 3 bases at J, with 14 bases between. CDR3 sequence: CASSSAVLDYEQYF. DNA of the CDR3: TGTGCCAGCAGTAGTGCAGTATTAGACTACGAGCAGTACTTC.

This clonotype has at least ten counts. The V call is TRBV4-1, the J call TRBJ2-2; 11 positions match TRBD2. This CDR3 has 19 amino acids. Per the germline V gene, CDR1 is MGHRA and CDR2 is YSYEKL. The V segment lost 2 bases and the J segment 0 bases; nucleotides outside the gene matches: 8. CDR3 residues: CASSQYWPSGRTNTGELFF. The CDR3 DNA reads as TGCGCCAGCAGCCAATATTGGCCTAGCGGGAGGACGAACACCGGGGAGCTGTTTTTT.

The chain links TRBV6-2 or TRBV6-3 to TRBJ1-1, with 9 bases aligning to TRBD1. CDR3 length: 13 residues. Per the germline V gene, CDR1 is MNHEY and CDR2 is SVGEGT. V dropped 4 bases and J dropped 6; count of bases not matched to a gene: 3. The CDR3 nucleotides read TGTGCCAGCAGTTGGACAGGGGAGCCTGAAGCTTTCTTT. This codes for CASSWTGEPEAFF.